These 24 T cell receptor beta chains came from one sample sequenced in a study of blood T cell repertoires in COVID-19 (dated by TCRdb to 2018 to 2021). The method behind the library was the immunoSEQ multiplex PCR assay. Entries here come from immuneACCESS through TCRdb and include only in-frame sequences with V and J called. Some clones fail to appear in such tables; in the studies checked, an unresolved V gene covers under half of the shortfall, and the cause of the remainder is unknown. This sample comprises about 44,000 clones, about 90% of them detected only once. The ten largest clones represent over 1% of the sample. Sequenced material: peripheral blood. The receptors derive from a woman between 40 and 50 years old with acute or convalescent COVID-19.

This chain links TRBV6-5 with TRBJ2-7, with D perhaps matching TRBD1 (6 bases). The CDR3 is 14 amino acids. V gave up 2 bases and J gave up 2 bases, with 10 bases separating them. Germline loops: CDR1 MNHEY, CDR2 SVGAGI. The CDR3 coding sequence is TGTGCCAGCAGTTACCTGGGGGACACCTACGAGCAGTACTTC. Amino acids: CASSYLGDTYEQYF.

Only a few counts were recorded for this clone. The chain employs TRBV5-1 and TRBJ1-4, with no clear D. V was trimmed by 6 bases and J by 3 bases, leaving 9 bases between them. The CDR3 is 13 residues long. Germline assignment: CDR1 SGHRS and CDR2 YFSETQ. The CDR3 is CASTSGPNEKLFF. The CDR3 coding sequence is TGCGCCAGCACCTCGGGTCCTAATGAAAAACTGTTTTTT.

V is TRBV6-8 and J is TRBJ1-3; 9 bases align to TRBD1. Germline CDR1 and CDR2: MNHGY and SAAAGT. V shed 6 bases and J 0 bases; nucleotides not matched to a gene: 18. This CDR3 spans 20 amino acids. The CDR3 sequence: CASRGPGTGPLRNSGNTIYF. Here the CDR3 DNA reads TGTGCCAGCAGGGGGCCCGGGACAGGGCCTCTTAGAAACTCTGGAAACACCATATATTTT.

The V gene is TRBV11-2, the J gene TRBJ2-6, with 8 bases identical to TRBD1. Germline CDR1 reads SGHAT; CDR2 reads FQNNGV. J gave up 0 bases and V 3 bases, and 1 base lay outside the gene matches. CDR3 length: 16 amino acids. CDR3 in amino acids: CASSLDRVSGANVLTF. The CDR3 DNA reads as TGTGCCAGCAGCTTGGACAGGGTCTCTGGGGCCAACGTCCTGACTTTC. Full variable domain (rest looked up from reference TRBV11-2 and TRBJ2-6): EAGVAQSPRYKIIEKRQSVAFWCNPISGHATLYWYQQILGQGPKLLIQFQNNGVVDDSQLPKDRFSAERLKGVDSTLKIQPAKLEDSAVYLCASSLDRVSGANVLTFGAGSRLTVL.

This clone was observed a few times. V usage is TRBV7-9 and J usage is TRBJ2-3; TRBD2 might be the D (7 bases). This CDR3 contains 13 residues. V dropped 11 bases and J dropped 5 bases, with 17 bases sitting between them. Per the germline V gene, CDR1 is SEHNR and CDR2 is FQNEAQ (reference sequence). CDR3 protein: CAGGALSRDTQYF. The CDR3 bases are TGTGCCGGGGGGGCCCTTTCCCGAGATACGCAGTATTTT.

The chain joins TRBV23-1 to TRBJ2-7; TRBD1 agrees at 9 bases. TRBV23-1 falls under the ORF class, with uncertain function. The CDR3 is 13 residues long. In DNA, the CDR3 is TGCGCCAGCAGTCATAAACAGGGGGCTAGCAGGGTGGTT. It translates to CASSHKQGASRVV.

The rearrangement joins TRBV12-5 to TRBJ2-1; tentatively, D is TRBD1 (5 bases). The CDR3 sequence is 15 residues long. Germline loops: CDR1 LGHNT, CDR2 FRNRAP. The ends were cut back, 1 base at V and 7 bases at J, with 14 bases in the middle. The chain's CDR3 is CASGLGTAGLNEQFF. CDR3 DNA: TGTGCTAGTGGTTTGGGAACCGCAGGGTTAAATGAGCAGTTCTTC.

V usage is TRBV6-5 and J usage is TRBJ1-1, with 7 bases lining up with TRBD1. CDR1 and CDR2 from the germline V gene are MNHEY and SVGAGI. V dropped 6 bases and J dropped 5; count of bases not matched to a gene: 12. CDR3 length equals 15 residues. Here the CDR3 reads CASSPSRGFGTEAFF. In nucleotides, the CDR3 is TGTGCCAGCAGCCCGAGCAGGGGGTTTGGGACTGAAGCTTTCTTT.

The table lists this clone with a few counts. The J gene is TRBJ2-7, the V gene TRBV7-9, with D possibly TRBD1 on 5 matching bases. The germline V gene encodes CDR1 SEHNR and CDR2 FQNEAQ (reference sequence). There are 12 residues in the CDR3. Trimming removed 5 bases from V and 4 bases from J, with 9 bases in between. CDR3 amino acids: CASSPDRYEQYF. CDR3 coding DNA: TGTGCCAGCAGCCCAGACAGATACGAGCAGTACTTC.

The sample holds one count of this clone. The CDR3 reads CASSLGQGIGQPQHF. CDR3 sequence (DNA): TGCGCCAGCAGCTTGGGGCAGGGCATAGGGCAGCCCCAGCATTTT. The chain links TRBV5-1 to TRBJ1-5, with TRBD1 as a possible D gene (5 bases). CDR1 SGHRS and CDR2 YFSETQ come from the germline V gene. Trimming took 0 bases from V and 7 from J, leaving 14 bases between them. The length of the CDR3 is 15 residues.

In nucleotides, the CDR3 is TGTGCCAGCAGCTTAATAGGGGTGGGTGAAGCTTTCTTT. Its protein product is CASSLIGVGEAFF. V and J are TRBV7-3 and TRBJ1-1, with a weak D call TRBD1 (5 bases). V lost 1 base, J lost 7 bases, and 10 bases lay in between. Germline CDR1 and CDR2: SGHTA and FQGTGA. The CDR3 runs 13 residues. The full variable domain, completed using reference TRBV7-3 and TRBJ1-1, is GAGVSQTPSNKVTEKGKYVELRCDPISGHTALYWYRQSLGQGPEFLIYFQGTGAADDSGLPNDRFFAVRPEGSVSTLKIQRTERGDSAVYLCASSLIGVGEAFFGQGTRLTVV.

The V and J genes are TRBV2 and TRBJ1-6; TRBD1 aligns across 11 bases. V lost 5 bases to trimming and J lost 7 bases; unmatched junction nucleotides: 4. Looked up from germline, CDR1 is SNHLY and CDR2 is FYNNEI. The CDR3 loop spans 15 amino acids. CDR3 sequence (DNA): TGTGCCAGCAGTCCGGACAGGGGGCGGAATTCACCCCTCCACTTT. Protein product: CASSPDRGRNSPLHF.

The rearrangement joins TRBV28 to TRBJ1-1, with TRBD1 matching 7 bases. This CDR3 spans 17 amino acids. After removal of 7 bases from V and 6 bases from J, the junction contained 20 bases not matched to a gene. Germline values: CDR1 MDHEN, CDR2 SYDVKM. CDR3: CASTLIPRFRGGAEAFF. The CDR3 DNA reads TGTGCCAGCACCCTAATCCCTCGGTTCAGAGGGGGCGCTGAAGCTTTCTTT. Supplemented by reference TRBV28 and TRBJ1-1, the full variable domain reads DVKVTQSSRYLVKRTGEKVFLECVQDMDHENMFWYRQDPGLGLRLIYFSYDVKMKEKGDIPEGYSVSREKKERFSLILESASTNQTSMYLCASTLIPRFRGGAEAFFGQGTRLTVV.

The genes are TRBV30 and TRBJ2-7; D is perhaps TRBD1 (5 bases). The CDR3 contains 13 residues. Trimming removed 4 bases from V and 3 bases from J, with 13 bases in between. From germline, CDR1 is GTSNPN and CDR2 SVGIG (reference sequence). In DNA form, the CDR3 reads TGTGCCTGGAATGAGGATCAGGGCTACGAGCAGTACTTC. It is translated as CAWNEDQGYEQYF. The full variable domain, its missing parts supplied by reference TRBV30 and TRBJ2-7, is SQTIHQWPATLVQPVGSPLSLECTVEGTSNPNLYWYRQAAGRGLQLLFYSVGIGQISSEVPQNLSASRPQDRQFILSSKKLLLSDSGFYLCAWNEDQGYEQYFGPGTRLTVT.

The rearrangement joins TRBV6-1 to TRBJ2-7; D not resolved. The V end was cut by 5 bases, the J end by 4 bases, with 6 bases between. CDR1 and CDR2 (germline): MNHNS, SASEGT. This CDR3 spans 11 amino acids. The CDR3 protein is CASSSVYEQYF. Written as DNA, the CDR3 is TGTGCCAGCAGTTCTGTATACGAGCAGTACTTC.

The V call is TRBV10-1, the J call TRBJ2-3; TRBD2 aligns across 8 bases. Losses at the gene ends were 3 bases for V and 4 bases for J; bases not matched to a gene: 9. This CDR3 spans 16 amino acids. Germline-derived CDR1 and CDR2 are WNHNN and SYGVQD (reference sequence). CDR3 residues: CASSDPSGPSADTQYF. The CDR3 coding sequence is TGCGCCAGCAGTGACCCTAGCGGGCCTTCCGCAGATACGCAGTATTTT.

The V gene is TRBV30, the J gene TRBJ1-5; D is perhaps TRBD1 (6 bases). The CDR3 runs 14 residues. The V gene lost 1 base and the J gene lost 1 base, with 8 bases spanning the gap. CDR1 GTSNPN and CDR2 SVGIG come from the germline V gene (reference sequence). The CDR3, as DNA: TGTGCCTGGAGTGGCGGGGGCAGCAATCAGCCCCAGCATTTT. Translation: CAWSGGGSNQPQHF.

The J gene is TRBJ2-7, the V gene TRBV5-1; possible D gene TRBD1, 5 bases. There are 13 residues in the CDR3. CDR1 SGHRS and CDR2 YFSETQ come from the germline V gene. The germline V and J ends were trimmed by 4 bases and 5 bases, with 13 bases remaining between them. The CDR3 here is CASSSDRIHEQYF. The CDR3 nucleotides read TGCGCCAGCAGCAGTGACAGAATCCACGAGCAGTACTTC.

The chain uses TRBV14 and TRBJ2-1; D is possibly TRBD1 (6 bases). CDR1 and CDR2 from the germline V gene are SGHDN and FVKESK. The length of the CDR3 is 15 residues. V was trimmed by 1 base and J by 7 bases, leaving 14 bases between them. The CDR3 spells CASSQGRQAWNEQFF. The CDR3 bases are TGTGCCAGCAGCCAAGGTCGACAGGCTTGGAATGAGCAGTTCTTC.

CDR3 sequence (DNA): TGTGCCAGCAGCTTAGATTCGGGACAAGGACAGCCCCAGCATTTT. As protein: CASSLDSGQGQPQHF. V gene TRBV11-2 combines with J gene TRBJ1-5; D perhaps matches TRBD1 (6 bases). The CDR3 runs to 15 residues. V was shortened by 0 bases and J by 7 bases, with 13 bases between the two germline ends. Germline-derived CDR1 and CDR2 are SGHAT and FQNNGV.

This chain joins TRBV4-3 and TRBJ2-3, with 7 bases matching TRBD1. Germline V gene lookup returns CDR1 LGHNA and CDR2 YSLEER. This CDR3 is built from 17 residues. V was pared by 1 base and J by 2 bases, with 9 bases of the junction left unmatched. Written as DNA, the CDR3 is TGCGCCAGCAGCCAAGGATCGACAGGGAGTCCCACAGATACGCAGTATTTT. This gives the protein CASSQGSTGSPTDTQYF.

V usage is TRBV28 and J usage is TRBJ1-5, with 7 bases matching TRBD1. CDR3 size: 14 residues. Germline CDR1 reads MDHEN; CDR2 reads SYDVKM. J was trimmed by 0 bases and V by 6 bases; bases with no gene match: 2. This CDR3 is CASSNRGSNQPQHF. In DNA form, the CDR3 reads TGTGCCAGCAGCAACAGGGGTAGCAATCAGCCCCAGCATTTT. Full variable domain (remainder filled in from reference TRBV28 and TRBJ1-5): DVKVTQSSRYLVKRTGEKVFLECVQDMDHENMFWYRQDPGLGLRLIYFSYDVKMKEKGDIPEGYSVSREKKERFSLILESASTNQTSMYLCASSNRGSNQPQHFGDGTRLSIL.

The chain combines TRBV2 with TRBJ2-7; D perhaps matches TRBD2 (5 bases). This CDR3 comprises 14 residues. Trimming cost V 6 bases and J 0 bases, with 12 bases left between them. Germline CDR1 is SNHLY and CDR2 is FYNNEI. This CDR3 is CASRASGLSYEQYF. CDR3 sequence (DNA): TGTGCCAGCAGGGCCAGCGGCCTCTCCTACGAGCAGTACTTC.

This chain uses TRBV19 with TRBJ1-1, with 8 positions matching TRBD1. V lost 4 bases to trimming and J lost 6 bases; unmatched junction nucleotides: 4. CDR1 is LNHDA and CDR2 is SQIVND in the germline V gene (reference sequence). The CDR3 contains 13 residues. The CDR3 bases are TGTGCCAGTAGTACCTGGACAGGGTCTGAAGCTTTCTTT. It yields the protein CASSTWTGSEAFF.